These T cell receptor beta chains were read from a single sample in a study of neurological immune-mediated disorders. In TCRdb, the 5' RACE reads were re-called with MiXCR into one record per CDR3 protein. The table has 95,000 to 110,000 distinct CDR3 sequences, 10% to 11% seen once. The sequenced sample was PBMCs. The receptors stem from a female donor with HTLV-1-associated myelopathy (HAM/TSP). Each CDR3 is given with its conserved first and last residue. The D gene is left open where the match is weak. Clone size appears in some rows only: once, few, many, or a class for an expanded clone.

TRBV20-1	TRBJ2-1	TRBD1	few	TGCAGTGCTAGGCGGGGACAGGGGGACAATCATGAGCAGTTCTTC	CSARRGQGDNHEQFF
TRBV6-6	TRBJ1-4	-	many	TGTGCCAGCAGTTACCCATTCCTAGGGGGAAGGTCCCTCGGGTCGGGTGAAAAACTGTTTTTT	CASSYPFLGGRSLGSGEKLFF
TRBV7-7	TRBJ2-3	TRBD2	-	TGTGCCAGCAGCCCTAGCGGGGGATACACAGATACGCAGTATTTT	CASSPSGGYTDTQYF
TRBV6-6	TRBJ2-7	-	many	TGTGCCAGCAGTTACTCTCGCGGGGCGGGGTACGAGCAGTACTTC	CASSYSRGAGYEQYF
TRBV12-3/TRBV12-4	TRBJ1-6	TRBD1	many	TGTGCCAGCAGTTTAGTAGGGACAGCCAGCTCCTATAATTCACCCCTCCACTTT	CASSLVGTASSYNSPLHF
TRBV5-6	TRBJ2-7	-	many	TGTGCCAGCAGCTCCGGTGGGGGGAGACACTACGAGCAGTACTTC	CASSSGGGRHYEQYF
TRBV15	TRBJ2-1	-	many	TGTGCTACCAGCAGAGATGACCCACATGAGCAGTTCTTC	CATSRDDPHEQFF
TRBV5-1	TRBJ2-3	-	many	TGCGCCAGCAGCTTGGCGCTAGCCCCTAACACAGATACGCAGTATTTT	CASSLALAPNTDTQYF
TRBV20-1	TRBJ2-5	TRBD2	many	TGCAGTGCTAGACTGGGGGGGGGGCAAGAGACCCAGTACTTC	CSARLGGGQETQYF
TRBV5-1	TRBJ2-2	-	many	TGCGCCAGCAGCTTGGGTTCCACGTATGCCGGGGAGCTGTTTTTT	CASSLGSTYAGELFF
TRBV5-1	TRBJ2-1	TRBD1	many	TGCGCCAGCAGCTTGGAAGGGGGACAGTACAATGAGCAGTTCTTC	CASSLEGGQYNEQFF
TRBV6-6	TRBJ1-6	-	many	TGTGCCAGCAGTCCTGACAGGTTTAATTCACCCCTCCACTTT	CASSPDRFNSPLHF
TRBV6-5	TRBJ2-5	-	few	TGTGCCAGCAGTTATAACTTGGGGGGCGCGGCGACCCAGTACTTC	CASSYNLGGAATQYF
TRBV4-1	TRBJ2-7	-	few	TGCGCCAGCAGCCAAGAGACAGGATGGTCCTACGAGCAGTACTTC	CASSQETGWSYEQYF
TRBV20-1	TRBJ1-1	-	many	TGCAGTGCTAGACCCGGACACTCCAACACTGAAGCTTTCTTT	CSARPGHSNTEAFF
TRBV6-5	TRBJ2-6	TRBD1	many	TGTGCCAGCAGACCTGGGACAGGGGCCCTCAACGTCCTGACTTTC	CASRPGTGALNVLTF
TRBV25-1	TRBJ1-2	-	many	TGTGCCAGCAGAATGGAGGGTGGCTACACCTTC	CASRMEGGYTF
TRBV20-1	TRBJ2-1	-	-	TGCAGTGCTAGGGACCCTAGCTCCTACAATGAGCAGTTCTTC	CSARDPSSYNEQFF
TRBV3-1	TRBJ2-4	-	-	TGTGCCAGCAGCCAAGGAGGTCGCCGACCAAACATTCAGTACTTC	CASSQGGRRPNIQYF
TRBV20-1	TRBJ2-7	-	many	TGCAGTGCTGGGGGGGGGCAGAAAGGGGGCGAGCAGTACTTC	CSAGGGQKGGEQYF
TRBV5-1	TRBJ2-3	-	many	TGCGCCAGCAGCTTGAGTATAGGGGCTGGCGATACGCAGTATTTT	CASSLSIGAGDTQYF
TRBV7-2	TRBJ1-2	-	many	TGTGCCAGCAGCTTTTCAGGGACTAACTATGGCTACACCTTC	CASSFSGTNYGYTF
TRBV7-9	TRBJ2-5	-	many	TGTGCCAGCAGCTTAAGGGCGATCCAAGAGACCCAGTACTTC	CASSLRAIQETQYF
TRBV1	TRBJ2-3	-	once	TGCACCAGCAGCTGGACACCACGCAGCACAGATACGCAGTATTTT	CTSSWTPRSTDTQYF
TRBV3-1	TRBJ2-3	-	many	TGTGCCAGCAGCTTCAGGCAGGGGGATACGCAGTATTTT	CASSFRQGDTQYF
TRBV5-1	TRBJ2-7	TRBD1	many	TGCGCCAGCAGCTTGGACGTGGCAGGGGGCAACGAGCAGTACTTC	CASSLDVAGGNEQYF
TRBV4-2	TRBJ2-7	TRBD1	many	TGTGCCAGCAGCCAAGAGAACAGGGGCTACGAGCAGTACTTC	CASSQENRGYEQYF
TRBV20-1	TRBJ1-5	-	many	TGCAGTGCTAGAGATAGGAGGAATCAGCCCCAGCATTTT	CSARDRRNQPQHF
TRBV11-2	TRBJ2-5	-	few	TGTGCCAGCAGCTTAGCCCCGGGTCGAGAGACCCAGTACTTC	CASSLAPGRETQYF
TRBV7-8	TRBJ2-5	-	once	TGTGCCAGCAGCTTAGCCGAGGGACTCCAAGAGACCCAGTACTTC	CASSLAEGLQETQYF
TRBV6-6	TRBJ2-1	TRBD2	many	TGTGCCAGCAGGCGACTAGCGGCGAACAATGAGCAGTTCTTC	CASRRLAANNEQFF
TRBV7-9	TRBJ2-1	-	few	TGTGCCAGCAGCTTATTCGAGGCGCATGAGCAGTTCTTC	CASSLFEAHEQFF
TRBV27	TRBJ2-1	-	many	TGTGCCAGCAGTTTATCGGCACGGCCGGACTACAATGAGCAGTTCTTC	CASSLSARPDYNEQFF
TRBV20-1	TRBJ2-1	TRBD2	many	TGCAGTGCTAGAGGGGGACTAGCGGGGGGTGTGAATGAGCAGTTCTTC	CSARGGLAGGVNEQFF
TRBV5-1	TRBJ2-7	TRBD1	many	TGCGCCAGCAGCTGGACAGGGCGGCACGAGCAGTACTTC	CASSWTGRHEQYF
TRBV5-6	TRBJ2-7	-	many	TGTGCCAGCAGCTACAGGACTGTCTACGAGCAGTACTTC	CASSYRTVYEQYF
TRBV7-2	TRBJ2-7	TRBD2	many	TGTGCCAGCAGGCGGACTAGCGGGGGGGCCTTCGAGCAGTACTTC	CASRRTSGGAFEQYF
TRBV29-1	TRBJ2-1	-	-	TGCAGCGTTGAAGAGGGTGCCCGCAATGAGCAGTTCTTC	CSVEEGARNEQFF
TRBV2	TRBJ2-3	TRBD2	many	TGTGCCAGCAGTGAAGGGGTTAGCGGGGTCCCTTGGACGCAGTATTTT	CASSEGVSGVPWTQYF
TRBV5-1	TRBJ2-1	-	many	TGCGCCAGCAGCTTGGAACCCGCCAATGAGCAGTTCTTC	CASSLEPANEQFF
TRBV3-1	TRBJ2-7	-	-	TGTGCCAGCAGCCAAGGGTGGCAGCGGAGCTACGAGCAGTACTTC	CASSQGWQRSYEQYF
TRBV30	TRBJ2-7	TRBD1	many	TGTGCCTGGAGTTCACAGGGGTACGAGCAGTACTTC	CAWSSQGYEQYF
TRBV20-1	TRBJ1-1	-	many	TGCAGTGCATCGGGGGTGGGAGCTTTCTTT	CSASGVGAFF
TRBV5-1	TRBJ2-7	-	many	TGCGCCAGCAGCATAGACGGGGGCCGGCGCTCCTACGAGCAGTACTTC	CASSIDGGRRSYEQYF
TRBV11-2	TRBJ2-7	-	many	TGTGCCAGCAGCTTGGTCCCCAGGGACGAGCAGTACTTC	CASSLVPRDEQYF
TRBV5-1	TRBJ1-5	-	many	TGCGCCAGCAGCTTGGACGATAGCAATCAGCCCCAGCATTTT	CASSLDDSNQPQHF
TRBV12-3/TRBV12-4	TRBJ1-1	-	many	TGTGCCAGCAGTCCCAGGTTGGTGCGGAACACTGAAGCTTTCTTT	CASSPRLVRNTEAFF
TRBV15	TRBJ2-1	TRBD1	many	TGTGCCACCAGCAGAGAGGGACAGGGCAATGAGCAGTTCTTC	CATSREGQGNEQFF
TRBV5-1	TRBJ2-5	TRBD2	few	TGCGCCAGCAGCTTGAGCGGGGGGGCCGAAGAGACCCAGTACTTC	CASSLSGGAEETQYF
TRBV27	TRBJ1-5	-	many	TGTGCCAGCAGTTTTTCAGGGCCTCAGCCCCAGCATTTT	CASSFSGPQPQHF
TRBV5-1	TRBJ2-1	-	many	TGCGCCAGCAGCTTGGACACTTACAATGAGCAGTTCTTC	CASSLDTYNEQFF
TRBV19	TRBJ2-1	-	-	TGTGCCAGTAGTATAGATCCCGCCTATAGCTCCTACAATGAGCAGTTCTTC	CASSIDPAYSSYNEQFF
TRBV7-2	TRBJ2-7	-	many	TGTGCCAGCAGCTTAAGCGCGATAGGGTACTACGAGCAGTACTTC	CASSLSAIGYYEQYF
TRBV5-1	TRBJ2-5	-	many	TGCGCCAGCAGCTTATACGGGTCGGAGACCCAGTACTTC	CASSLYGSETQYF